Following are 9 T cell receptor beta chains from one sample sequenced in a study of T cells in Graves' hyperthyroidism and ophthalmopathy. What was amplified from RNA transcripts were TCR beta CDR3 regions. The study used the HTBI primer set for a first-round RT-PCR of the TCR CDR3. MiXCR, applied by TCRdb to the multiplex PCR reads, yields one record per CDR3 protein. The repertoire consists of 550,000 to 700,000 distinct CDR3 sequences, with just over 45% occurring once and the leading ten covering roughly 19%. Material for sequencing was peripheral blood or thyroid tissue (not recorded which). These receptors all stem from an adult woman with Graves' disease, either hyperthyroidism or ophthalmopathy (not recorded which).

V gene TRBV20-1 combines with J gene TRBJ1-1; D is unresolved. V was pared by 1 base and J by 11 bases, with 11 bases between. Per germline, CDR1 DFQATT and CDR2 SNEGSKA (reference sequence). This CDR3 spans 11 amino acids. The CDR3 reads CSARAGVFAFF. CDR3 DNA: TGCAGTGCTAGAGCTGGTGTATTTGCTTTCTTT.

There are many counts of this clonotype. The gene calls are TRBV7-2 and TRBJ2-5, with D possibly being TRBD2 (6 bases). The CDR3 has 15 residues. V gave up 3 bases and J gave up 4 bases, with 15 bases separating them. The germline V gene encodes CDR1 SGHTA and CDR2 FQGNSA. The CDR3 nucleotides read TGTGCCAGCAGCTTTTCTAGCGAGGGCCGAGAGACCCAGTACTTC. The encoded protein is CASSFSSEGRETQYF.

This clonotype was counted a single time. The chain combines TRBV25-1 with TRBJ1-1; a possible D gene is TRBD1 (5 bases). V shed 4 bases and J shed 4 bases, with 16 bases lying between them. The CDR3 has 15 residues. The V gene's germline CDR1 is MGHDK and CDR2 SYGVNS. This CDR3 is CASSGMLGVLTEAFF. The DNA of the CDR3 is TGTGCCAGCAGTGGTATGTTGGGGGTCCTCACTGAAGCTTTCTTT.

The chain couples TRBV7-2 to TRBJ2-2, with D perhaps assigned TRBD1 or TRBD2 (5 bases each). Germline V gene lookup returns CDR1 SGHTA and CDR2 FQGNSA. Trimming removed 4 bases from V and 7 bases from J, with 10 bases in between. CDR3 length: 13 residues. The CDR3 nucleotides read TGTGCCAGCAGCTGGGGCGGGTTCGGGGAGCTGTTTTTT. Its protein product is CASSWGGFGELFF.

This sequence joins TRBV7-3 and TRBJ2-7, with D possibly being TRBD1 (5 bases). V was clipped by 5 bases and J by 10 bases, with 12 bases between them. The germline gives CDR1 SGHTA, CDR2 FQGTGA. This CDR3 contains 11 residues. Written as DNA, the CDR3 is TGTGCCAGCAGCCAAGGCAGGGATCAGTACTTC. Translated, it gives CASSQGRDQYF.

This chain uses TRBV29-1 with TRBJ2-7; maybe TRBD2 (5 bases). The V end lost 8 bases, the J end lost 4 bases, and 15 bases lay between the germline ends. CDR1 SQVTM and CDR2 ANQGSEA come from the germline V gene. The length of the CDR3 is 12 residues. The CDR3 region has the DNA TGCAGCTTGGGTCTAGCTGTGTACGAGCAGTACTTC. It encodes CSLGLAVYEQYF.

J is TRBJ2-6 and V is TRBV7-9; D gene uncertain. Germline CDR1 reads SEHNR; CDR2 reads FQNEAQ (reference sequence). Trimming shortened V by 4 bases and J by 6 bases, and 10 bases separated the two germline ends. CDR3 length equals 14 residues. In nucleotides, the CDR3 is TGTGCCAGCAGCTCGCTGACCGTGGCCAACGTCCTGACTTTC. Its protein product is CASSSLTVANVLTF.

V usage is TRBV20-1 and J usage is TRBJ1-1; 7 bases match TRBD1. J was trimmed by 5 bases and V by 0 bases; bases with no gene match: 12. This CDR3 comprises 16 residues. The germline gives CDR1 DFQATT, CDR2 SNEGSKA (reference sequence). The DNA of the CDR3 is TGCAGTGCTAGAGATCATGGGACAGTCGATGATACTGAAGCTTTCTTT. Protein: CSARDHGTVDDTEAFF.

In its sample, this clonotype was seen many times. The chain recombines TRBV19 with TRBJ1-4; weak D call: TRBD1 (5 bases). Germline CDR1 reads LNHDA; CDR2 reads SQIVND (reference sequence). The V gene lost 8 bases and the J gene lost 4 bases, with 11 bases spanning the gap. The CDR3 covers 13 residues. The CDR3 loop is CASADSSNEKLFF. DNA of the CDR3: TGTGCCAGTGCAGACAGCAGTAATGAAAAACTGTTTTTT.